This T cell receptor (beta chain) was documented in a study of Ad26.COV2.S vaccination and SARS-CoV-2 variants. This clone was picked up one time. As yet, its antigen is unknown. The treatment here: some 20 received Ad26.COV2.S at low or high dose, single or two shots; 5 received placebo; per-sample allocation not given. Day 63 following the first vaccine or placebo injection was when the samples were taken. Study-level results: Vaccinated individuals (as opposed to placebo recipients) had higher spike-specific TCR breadth.

The V gene's germline CDR1 is GTSNPN and CDR2 SVGIG (reference sequence). Trimming took 4 bases from V and 0 from J, leaving 14 bases between them. This CDR3 spans 15 amino acids. Method: immunoSEQ multiplex PCR; TCRdb's copy keeps in-frame clones and lacks some. This table holds hundreds of thousands of clones, roughly 86% found once. This clonotype was sampled from a person aged 18-65 years who received the Ad26.COV2.S COVID-19 vaccine or a placebo. This sequence joins TRBV30 and TRBJ2-3; D is unclear. Sequencing used peripheral blood, obtained in a trial of Ad26.COV2.S vaccine versus placebo. CDR3 amino acids: CAWTQTPLSTDTQYF. For the CDR3, the DNA is TGTGCCTGGACTCAAACCCCCCTTAGCACAGATACGCAGTATTTT. The whole variable domain, filled in from reference TRBV30 and TRBJ2-3, reads SQTIHQWPATLVQPVGSPLSLECTVEGTSNPNLYWYRQAAGRGLQLLFYSVGIGQISSEVPQNLSASRPQDRQFILSSKKLLLSDSGFYLCAWTQTPLSTDTQYFGPGTRLTVL.